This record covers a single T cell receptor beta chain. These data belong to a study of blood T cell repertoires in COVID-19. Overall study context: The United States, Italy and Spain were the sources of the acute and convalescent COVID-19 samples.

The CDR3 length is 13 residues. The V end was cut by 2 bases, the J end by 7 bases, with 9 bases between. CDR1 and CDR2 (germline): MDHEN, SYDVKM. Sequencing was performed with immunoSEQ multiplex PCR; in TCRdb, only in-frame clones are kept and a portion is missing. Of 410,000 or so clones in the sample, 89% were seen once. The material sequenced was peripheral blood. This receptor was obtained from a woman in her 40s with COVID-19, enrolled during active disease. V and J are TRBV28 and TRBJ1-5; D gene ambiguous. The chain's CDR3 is CASSLPSGQPQHF. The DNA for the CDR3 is TGTGCCAGCAGTTTACCATCCGGGCAGCCCCAGCATTTT.